The present T cell receptor (beta chain) was sequenced within a study of T cell responses to AZD1222 COVID-19 vaccine. Study-wide points: The donor group comprised mostly white British people and more females; the analysis possibly underestimated clonal diversity.

Method: immunoSEQ multiplex PCR; TCRdb's copy keeps in-frame clones and lacks some. Among some 170,000 clones listed, 80% to 90% were seen once. On this clone: Its specificity is not known.

This material consisted of peripheral blood, taken 28 days after the second dose of the MenACWY control vaccine. This receptor was obtained from an adult who received the MenACWY meningococcal vaccine as a control.

CDR3 amino acids: CATTAGASAGELFF. CDR3 nucleotide sequence: TGCGCCACCACAGCGGGAGCTTCGGCCGGGGAGCTGTTTTTT. The V call is TRBV10-2, the J call TRBJ2-2, with TRBD2 matching over 8 bases. Trimming at V came to 10 bases and at J to 6 bases, leaving 10 bases not matched to a gene. In germline, CDR1 is WSHSY, CDR2 SAAADI. The CDR3 consists of 14 residues.